This T cell receptor beta chain derives from a study of T-cell memory formation after mild COVID-19. Study outcomes and limitations: Researchers report contracting CD4+ clones mostly in CM and EM, with CD8+ clones in EMRA.

TCR alpha and TCR beta cDNA libraries carrying sample barcodes and UMIs came from 5'RACE with constant-segment primers. Using its own MiXCR run on the 5' RACE reads, TCRdb lists one record per CDR3 protein. The sample yields fewer than 650,000 distinct CDR3 sequences, roughly 21% seen once. The length of the CDR3 is 14 residues. V shed 0 bases and J shed 8 bases, with 11 bases lying between them. Germline V gives CDR1 KGHSH, CDR2 LQKENI. As concerns this clonotype: Its antigen is not known.

The chain links TRBV18 to TRBJ2-1, with D perhaps TRBD2 (5 bases). The sample taken for sequencing was PBMCs or a T cell subset sorted from them (not recorded which). This TCR derives from an adult woman who had mild COVID-19 (a few samples of this study predate the infection). Cell type and time point are not known. Here the CDR3 DNA reads TGTGCCAGCTCACCACCAGGGAGTTACTATGAGCAGTTCTTC. Its translation: CASSPPGSYYEQFF.